Listed here are 11 T cell receptor beta chains from one sample, sequenced in a study of PD-L1 blockade in urothelial cancer. TCRdb keeps only in-frame clones here, not all; method: immunoSEQ multiplex PCR. The sample lists under 95,000 clones, roughly 84% occurring once. Time point: pretreatment peripheral blood. Sequenced material: PBMCs, taken around atezolizumab (anti-PD-L1) treatment. The source of these receptors is a man aged 60-69 years with urothelial cancer.

The chain recombines TRBV21-1 with TRBJ2-3; no check of the table's D call, TRBD1, against the DNA was made. TRBV21-1 is reported as a pseudogene. There are 15 residues in the CDR3. The CDR3, as DNA: TGTGCCATCGACAGGAGTTACACATTGACAGATACGCAGTATTTT. Translating gives CAIDRSYTLTDTQYF.

The genes are TRBV6-6 and TRBJ2-2; TRBD2 aligns across 10 bases. This CDR3 is built from 15 residues. In germline, CDR1 is MNHNY, CDR2 SVGAGI (reference sequence). After removal of 6 bases from V and 1 base from J, the junction contained 2 bases not matched to a gene. CDR3 sequence reads: CASSPSGGNTGELFF. The CDR3 DNA reads TGTGCCAGCAGCCCTAGCGGGGGGAACACCGGGGAGCTGTTTTTT.

The CDR3 reads CASSATGTVNEKLFF. CDR3 DNA: TGTGCCAGCAGCGCTACCGGGACAGTAAATGAAAAACTGTTTTTT. V gene TRBV2 combines with J gene TRBJ1-4; 7 bases are a match to TRBD1. The CDR3 loop spans 15 amino acids. Germline V gene data show CDR1 as SNHLY and CDR2 as FYNNEI. The trim removed 6 bases at V and 5 bases at J, leaving 9 bases unmatched.

The chain carries TRBV4-1 and TRBJ1-5; D remains ambiguous. CDR1 MGHRA and CDR2 YSYEKL come from the germline V gene. The CDR3 is 13 residues long. Trimming took 2 bases from V and 7 from J, leaving 9 bases between them. The CDR3 sequence: CASSQPFQQPQHF. As DNA, the CDR3 is TGCGCCAGCAGCCAACCGTTTCAGCAGCCCCAGCATTTT.

The V and J genes are TRBV5-8 and TRBJ2-6; D gene uncertain. V lost 1 base and J 1 base, leaving 9 bases between the germline ends. This CDR3 contains 16 residues. Germline CDR1 SGHTS, CDR2 YDEGEE. The CDR3 region is CASSLFILSGANVLTF. CDR3 DNA sequence: TGTGCCAGCAGCTTGTTCATACTATCTGGGGCCAACGTCCTGACTTTC.

This clone was observed a few times. This chain joins TRBV30 and TRBJ1-1; 7 bases map to TRBD1. The V gene end was trimmed by 4 bases and the J gene end by 7 bases; junction bases not matched to a gene: 3. The CDR3 covers 11 residues. CDR1 is GTSNPN, CDR2 SVGIG, per germline (reference sequence). CDR3 DNA: TGTGCCTGGAACCGGGACAGTGAAGCTTTCTTT. Its translation is CAWNRDSEAFF.

Here the CDR3 DNA reads TGTGCCATCAGTGAGGGACAGGCCTACGAGCAGTACTTC. Translated, it gives CAISEGQAYEQYF. The chain carries TRBV10-3 and TRBJ2-7, with 7 nucleotides matching TRBD1. The CDR3 spans 13 residues. J gave up 2 bases and V 2 bases, and 0 bases lay outside the gene matches. Germline loops: CDR1 ENHRY, CDR2 SYGVKD.

The V gene is TRBV4-1, the J gene TRBJ1-2; possible D gene TRBD1, 5 bases. CDR1 and CDR2 (germline): MGHRA, YSYEKL. Trimming left V 4 bases short and J 4 bases short, with 10 bases between. The CDR3 extends over 13 amino acids. The CDR3 region has the DNA TGCGCCAGCAGCCCCGCGACAGTCTATGGCTACACCTTC. Translated: CASSPATVYGYTF.

As for this clone: Relative to the germline gene, one junction end is altered; a read error may explain this. This rearrangement joins TRBV19 to TRBJ1-3, with 9 positions matching TRBD1. The CDR3 runs 22 residues. CDR1 is LNHDA, CDR2 SQIVND, per germline (reference sequence). The CDR3 DNA reads TGTGCCACCGACGGAGACCCCTGGAGCGGGACAGGGCGACCCACCTCTCGAAACACCATATATTTT. This encodes CATDGDPWSGTGRPTSRNTIYF.

This clone was counted a single time. The junction differs from germline at one of its ends, possibly a read error. This chain joins TRBV30 and TRBJ1-5; maybe TRBD1 (5 bases). The germline gives CDR1 GTSNPN, CDR2 SVGIG (reference sequence). There are 13 residues in the CDR3. CDR3 protein: CAWSREGTQPQHF. CDR3 DNA sequence: TGTGCCTGGAGTAGAGAGGGGACTCAGCCTCAGCATTTT.

The chain joins TRBV6-5 to TRBJ1-2; 10 positions match TRBD1. Germline assignment: CDR1 MNHEY and CDR2 SVGAGI. J lost 4 bases, V lost 5 bases, and 4 bases had no gene match. CDR3 length: 14 residues. CDR3 nucleotides: TGTGCCAGCAGTACACGGACAGGGGGCTATGGCTACACCTTC. This codes for CASSTRTGGYGYTF.